The 10 T cell receptor beta chains given below trace back to one sample, sequenced in a study of blood T cell repertoires in COVID-19. Some clones are missing from TCRdb's copy, which holds only in-frame ones; the method was immunoSEQ multiplex PCR. This sample has over 200,000 clones; around 92% occur once, and the top ten carry roughly 4%. Sequences were obtained from PBMCs or T cells enriched from blood (not recorded which). These receptors came from a woman aged 25 to 45 with acute COVID-19.

The chain employs TRBV6-4 and TRBJ2-3; D gene uncertain. Deletions cut 4 bases from V and 0 bases from J, with 11 bases between. Looked up from germline, CDR1 is MRHNA and CDR2 is SNTAGT. The CDR3 covers 15 residues. Here the CDR3 DNA reads TGTGCCAGCAGTGTGGGTGCGGCTAGCACAGATACGCAGTATTTT. The encoded protein is CASSVGAASTDTQYF.

This chain's CDR3 is CASSLLFWNTEAFF. The CDR3 bases are TGCGCCAGCAGCTTACTTTTTTGGAACACTGAAGCTTTCTTT. The chain couples TRBV5-1 to TRBJ1-1; D remains unclear. The CDR3 sequence is 14 residues long. Trimming shortened V by 2 bases and J by 1 base, and 9 bases separated the two germline ends. The germline CDR1 and CDR2 sequences are SGHRS and YFSETQ. The full variable domain, its missing parts supplied by reference TRBV5-1 and TRBJ1-1, is KAGVTQTPRYLIKTRGQQVTLSCSPISGHRSVSWYQQTPGQGLQFLFEYFSETQRNKGNFPGRFSGRQFSNSRSEMNVSTLELGDSALYLCASSLLFWNTEAFFGQGTRLTVV.

The chain couples TRBV12-3 or TRBV12-4 to TRBJ1-1; no reliable D call. V was shortened by 2 bases and J by 6 bases, with 10 bases between the two germline ends. CDR3 length: 13 amino acids. As DNA, the CDR3 is TGTGCCAGCAGTTTAAGTCCGAGTGCTGAAGCTTTCTTT. Translated: CASSLSPSAEAFF.

The chain uses TRBV5-1 and TRBJ2-2, with 7 bases fitting TRBD1. From germline, CDR1 is SGHRS and CDR2 YFSETQ. The CDR3 is 17 amino acids. V shed 4 bases and J 2 bases; nucleotides not matched to a gene: 11. This CDR3 is CASSPLSGQINTGELFF. Written as DNA, the CDR3 is TGCGCCAGCAGCCCCCTTTCGGGACAGATTAACACCGGGGAGCTGTTTTTT.

The chain recombines TRBV5-1 with TRBJ1-2, with 8 bases that match TRBD1. The CDR3 totals 12 residues. CDR1 and CDR2 (germline): SGHRS, YFSETQ. With 3 bases clipped from V and 6 bases from J, the junction kept 1 base outside the gene matches. The CDR3 region is CASSSQGDGYTF. The CDR3 region has the DNA TGCGCCAGCAGCTCACAGGGGGATGGCTACACCTTC.

This clone was observed a single time. This chain links TRBV7-2 with TRBJ1-5; D gene ambiguous. Per the germline V gene, CDR1 is SGHTA and CDR2 is FQGNSA. Trimming stripped 2 bases from V and 2 bases from J, with 10 bases between. The CDR3 extends over 15 amino acids. The CDR3 here is CASSLSVGGNQPQHF. The CDR3 DNA reads as TGTGCCAGCAGCTTATCGGTCGGGGGCAATCAGCCCCAGCATTTT.

The chain carries TRBV19 and TRBJ1-5; a possible D gene is TRBD1 (6 bases). Trimming removed 1 base at V and 11 bases at J, with 6 bases between. This CDR3 is built from 11 residues. The germline CDR1 and CDR2 sequences are LNHDA and SQIVND (reference sequence). CDR3 loop: CASSIGDTQHF. CDR3 coding DNA: TGTGCCAGTAGTATAGGGGACACCCAGCATTTT.

The chain combines TRBV9 with TRBJ1-2, with 9 bases lining up with TRBD1. The CDR3 sequence is 15 residues long. The trim removed 3 bases at V and 4 bases at J, leaving 7 bases unmatched. Germline V gene sequence: CDR1 SGDLS, CDR2 YYNGEE. The CDR3 sequence: CASSGGTGKGYGYTF. The CDR3 bases are TGTGCCAGCAGCGGTGGGACAGGGAAAGGCTATGGCTACACCTTC.

The V call is TRBV11-3, the J call TRBJ2-7; 9 nucleotides agree with TRBD1. This CDR3 is built from 15 residues. Germline V gene sequence: CDR1 SGHNT, CDR2 YENEEA. The trim removed 5 bases at V and 3 bases at J, leaving 8 bases unmatched. In DNA, the CDR3 is TGTGCCAGCAGCCTTTCCGGGACAGGGCGCTACGAGCAGTACTTC. Translated: CASSLSGTGRYEQYF.

The chain employs TRBV27 and TRBJ2-7; 7 bases line up with TRBD1. V gave up 4 bases and J gave up 2 bases; unmatched junction bases: 8. CDR1 and CDR2 (germline): MNHEY, SMNVEV (reference sequence). The CDR3 contains 15 residues. The CDR3 DNA is TGTGCCAGCAGTTCCTGGACAGGATTAACCTACGAGCAGTACTTC. Its protein product is CASSSWTGLTYEQYF.